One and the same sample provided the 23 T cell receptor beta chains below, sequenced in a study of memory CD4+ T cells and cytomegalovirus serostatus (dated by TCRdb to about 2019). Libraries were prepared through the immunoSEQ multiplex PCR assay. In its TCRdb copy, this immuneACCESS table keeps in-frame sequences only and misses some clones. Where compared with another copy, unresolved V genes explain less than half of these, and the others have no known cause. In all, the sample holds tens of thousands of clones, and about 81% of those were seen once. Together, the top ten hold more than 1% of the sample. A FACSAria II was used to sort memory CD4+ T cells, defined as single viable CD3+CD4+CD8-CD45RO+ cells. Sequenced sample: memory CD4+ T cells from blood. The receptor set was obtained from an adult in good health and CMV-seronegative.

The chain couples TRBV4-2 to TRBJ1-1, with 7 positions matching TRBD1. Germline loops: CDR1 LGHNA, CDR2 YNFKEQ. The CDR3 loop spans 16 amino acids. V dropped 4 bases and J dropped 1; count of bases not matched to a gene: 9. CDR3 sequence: CASSPLTDRTNTEAFF. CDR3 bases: TGTGCCAGCAGCCCTTTAACGGACAGGACGAACACTGAAGCTTTCTTT.

CDR3 in amino acids: CASSNLRGERFSGANVLTF. In DNA form, the CDR3 reads TGTGCCAGCAGCAACCTACGGGGCGAACGATTCTCTGGGGCCAACGTCCTGACTTTC. The rearrangement joins TRBV11-2 to TRBJ2-6; D may correspond to TRBD1 or TRBD2 (5 bases each). The CDR3 is made up of 19 amino acids. From germline, CDR1 is SGHAT and CDR2 FQNNGV. Trimming took off 5 bases at V and 0 bases at J, with 20 bases between the two ends.

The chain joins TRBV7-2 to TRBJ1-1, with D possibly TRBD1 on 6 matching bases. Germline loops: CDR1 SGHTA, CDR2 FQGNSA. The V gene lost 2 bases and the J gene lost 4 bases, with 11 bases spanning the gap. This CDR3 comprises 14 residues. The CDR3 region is CASSLSRGLTEAFF. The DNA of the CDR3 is TGTGCCAGCAGCTTAAGCAGGGGACTCACTGAAGCTTTCTTT.

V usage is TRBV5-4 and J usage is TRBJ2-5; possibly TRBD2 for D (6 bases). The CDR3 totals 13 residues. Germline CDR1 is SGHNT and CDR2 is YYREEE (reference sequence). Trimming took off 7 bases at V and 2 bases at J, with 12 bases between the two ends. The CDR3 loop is CASHIGGQETQYF. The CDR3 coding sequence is TGTGCCAGCCACATTGGGGGGCAAGAGACCCAGTACTTC.

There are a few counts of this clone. In nucleotides, the CDR3 is TGTGCCAGCAGCCAAGGACTAGCGGGAGACACAGATACGCAGTATTTT. Translating gives CASSQGLAGDTDTQYF. The V call is TRBV7-3, the J call TRBJ2-3, with 13 bases identical to TRBD2. V lost 5 bases, J lost 2 bases, and 4 bases stayed unmatched. CDR3 size: 16 residues. Per the germline V gene, CDR1 is SGHTA and CDR2 is FQGTGA.

CDR3 sequence (DNA): TGTGCCAGCAGCTTGGGCTATGCAACTAATGAAAAACTGTTTTTT. It codes for CASSLGYATNEKLFF. V is TRBV7-8 and J is TRBJ1-4; D is uncertain. CDR1 is SGHVS, CDR2 FQNEAQ, per germline. V was pared by 3 bases and J by 0 bases, with 8 bases between. The CDR3 consists of 15 residues.

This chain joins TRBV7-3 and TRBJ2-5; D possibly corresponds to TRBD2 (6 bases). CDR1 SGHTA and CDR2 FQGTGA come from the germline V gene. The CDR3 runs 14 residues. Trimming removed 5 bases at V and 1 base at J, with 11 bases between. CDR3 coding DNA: TGTGCCAGCAGCATTGGGACTGGCCAAGAGACCCAGTACTTC. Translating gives CASSIGTGQETQYF. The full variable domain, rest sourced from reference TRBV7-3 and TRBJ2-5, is GAGVSQTPSNKVTEKGKYVELRCDPISGHTALYWYRQSLGQGPEFLIYFQGTGAADDSGLPNDRFFAVRPEGSVSTLKIQRTERGDSAVYLCASSIGTGQETQYFGPGTRLLVL.

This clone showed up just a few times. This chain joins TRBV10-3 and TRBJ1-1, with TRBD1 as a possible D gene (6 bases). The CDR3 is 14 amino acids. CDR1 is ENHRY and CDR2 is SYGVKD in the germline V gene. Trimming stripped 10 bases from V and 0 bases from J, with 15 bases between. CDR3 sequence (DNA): TGTGCCACGTGGACAGATAGTATGAACACTGAAGCTTTCTTT. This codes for CATWTDSMNTEAFF.

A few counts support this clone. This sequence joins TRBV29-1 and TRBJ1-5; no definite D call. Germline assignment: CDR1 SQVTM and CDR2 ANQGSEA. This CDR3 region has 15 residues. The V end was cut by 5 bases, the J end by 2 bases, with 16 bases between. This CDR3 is CSVSDGVLGNQPQHF. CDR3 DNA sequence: TGCAGCGTTTCGGACGGAGTCTTGGGCAATCAGCCCCAGCATTTT.

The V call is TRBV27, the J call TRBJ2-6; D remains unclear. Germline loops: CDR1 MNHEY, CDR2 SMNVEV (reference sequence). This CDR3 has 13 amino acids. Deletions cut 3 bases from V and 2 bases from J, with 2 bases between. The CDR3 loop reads CASSFPGANVLTF. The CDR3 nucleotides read TGTGCCAGCAGTTTCCCTGGGGCCAACGTCCTGACTTTC.

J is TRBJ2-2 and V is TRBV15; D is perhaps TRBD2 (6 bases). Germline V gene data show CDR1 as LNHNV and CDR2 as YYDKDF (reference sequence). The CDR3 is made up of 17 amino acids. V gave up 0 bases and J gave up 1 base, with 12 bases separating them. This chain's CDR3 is CATSRDLIGGNTGELFF. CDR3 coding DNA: TGTGCCACCAGCAGAGATCTAATCGGGGGGAACACCGGGGAGCTGTTTTTT.

The CDR3, as DNA: TGCAGCGTTGAAGAGAAAGGGGCACATAAGGCCTCCTACGAGCAGTACTTC. Its protein is CSVEEKGAHKASYEQYF. The gene calls are TRBV29-1 and TRBJ2-7; D might be TRBD1 (5 bases). The germline gives CDR1 SQVTM, CDR2 ANQGSEA. Deletions cut 0 bases from V and 0 bases from J, with 18 bases between. This CDR3 contains 17 residues.

For the CDR3, the DNA is TGTGCCAGCACCACGCAGACAGGGGCTAGCACAGATACGCAGTATTTT. Translation gives CASTTQTGASTDTQYF. The J gene is TRBJ2-3, the V gene TRBV5-4, with 8 bases fitting TRBD1. J was trimmed by 0 bases and V by 6 bases; bases with no gene match: 9. Germline CDR1 SGHNT, CDR2 YYREEE (reference sequence). This CDR3 has 16 amino acids.

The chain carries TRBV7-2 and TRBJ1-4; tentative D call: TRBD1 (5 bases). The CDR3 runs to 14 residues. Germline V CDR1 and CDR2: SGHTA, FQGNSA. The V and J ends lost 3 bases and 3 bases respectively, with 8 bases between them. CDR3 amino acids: CASSLGGSNEKLFF. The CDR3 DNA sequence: TGTGCCAGCAGCTTGGGGGGATCTAATGAAAAACTGTTTTTT.

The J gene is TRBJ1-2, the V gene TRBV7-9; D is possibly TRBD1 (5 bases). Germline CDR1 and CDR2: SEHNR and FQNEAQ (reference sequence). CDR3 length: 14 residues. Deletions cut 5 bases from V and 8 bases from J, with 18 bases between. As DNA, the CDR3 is TGTGCCAGCAGCCAGGGCTTGGGGGAGAAGGGCTACACCTTC. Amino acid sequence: CASSQGLGEKGYTF.

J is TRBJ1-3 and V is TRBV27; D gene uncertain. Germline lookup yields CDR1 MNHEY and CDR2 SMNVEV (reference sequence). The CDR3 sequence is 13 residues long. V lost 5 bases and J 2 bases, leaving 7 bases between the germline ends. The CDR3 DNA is TGTGCCAGCAGTATGAAGGCTGGAAACACCATATATTTT. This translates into CASSMKAGNTIYF.

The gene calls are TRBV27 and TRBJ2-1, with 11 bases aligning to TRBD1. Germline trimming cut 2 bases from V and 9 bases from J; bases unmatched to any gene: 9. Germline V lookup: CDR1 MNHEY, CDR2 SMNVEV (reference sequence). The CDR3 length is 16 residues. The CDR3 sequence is CASSLPPGQGVTEQFF. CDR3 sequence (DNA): TGTGCCAGCAGTTTACCGCCGGGACAGGGGGTGACTGAGCAGTTCTTC.

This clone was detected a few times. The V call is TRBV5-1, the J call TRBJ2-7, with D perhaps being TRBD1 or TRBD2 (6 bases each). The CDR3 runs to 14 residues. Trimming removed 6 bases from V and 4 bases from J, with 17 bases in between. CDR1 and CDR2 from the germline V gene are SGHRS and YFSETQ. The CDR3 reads CASKGGTGPYEQYF. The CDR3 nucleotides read TGCGCCAGCAAAGGGGGGACGGGACCATACGAGCAGTACTTC.

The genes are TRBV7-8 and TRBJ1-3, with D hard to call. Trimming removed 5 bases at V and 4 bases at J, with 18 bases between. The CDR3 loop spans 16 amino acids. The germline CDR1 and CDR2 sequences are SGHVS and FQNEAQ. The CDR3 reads CASSLVFGGFGNTIYF. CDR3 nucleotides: TGTGCCAGCAGCCTAGTCTTCGGAGGGTTCGGAAACACCATATATTTT.

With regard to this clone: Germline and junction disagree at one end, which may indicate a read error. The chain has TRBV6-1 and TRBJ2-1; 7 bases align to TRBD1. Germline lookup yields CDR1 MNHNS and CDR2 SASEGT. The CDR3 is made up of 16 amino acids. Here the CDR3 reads CASSEDRDRYYNEQFF. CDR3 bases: TGTGCCAGCAGCGAAGACCGGGACAGATACTACAATGAGCAGTTCTTC.

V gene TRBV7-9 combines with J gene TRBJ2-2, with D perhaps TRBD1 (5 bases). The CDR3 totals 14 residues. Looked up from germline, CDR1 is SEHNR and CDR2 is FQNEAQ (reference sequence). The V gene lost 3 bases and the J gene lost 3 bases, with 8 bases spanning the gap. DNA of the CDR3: TGTGCCAGCAGCTTTTTGACAGACACCGGGGAGCTGTTTTTT. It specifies CASSFLTDTGELFF.

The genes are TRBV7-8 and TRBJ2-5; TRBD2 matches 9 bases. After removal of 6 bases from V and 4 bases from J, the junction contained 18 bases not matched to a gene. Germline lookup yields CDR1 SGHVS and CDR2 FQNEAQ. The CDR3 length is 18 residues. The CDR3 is CASRRGWVAGVRGETQYF. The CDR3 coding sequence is TGTGCCAGCAGGCGGGGTTGGGTAGCGGGAGTTAGAGGAGAGACCCAGTACTTC.

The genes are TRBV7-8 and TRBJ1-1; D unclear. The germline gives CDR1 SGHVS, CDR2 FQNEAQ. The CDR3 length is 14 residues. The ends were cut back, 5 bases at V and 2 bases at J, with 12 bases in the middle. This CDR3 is CASSAQNPNTEAFF. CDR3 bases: TGTGCCAGCAGCGCACAAAACCCCAACACTGAAGCTTTCTTT.